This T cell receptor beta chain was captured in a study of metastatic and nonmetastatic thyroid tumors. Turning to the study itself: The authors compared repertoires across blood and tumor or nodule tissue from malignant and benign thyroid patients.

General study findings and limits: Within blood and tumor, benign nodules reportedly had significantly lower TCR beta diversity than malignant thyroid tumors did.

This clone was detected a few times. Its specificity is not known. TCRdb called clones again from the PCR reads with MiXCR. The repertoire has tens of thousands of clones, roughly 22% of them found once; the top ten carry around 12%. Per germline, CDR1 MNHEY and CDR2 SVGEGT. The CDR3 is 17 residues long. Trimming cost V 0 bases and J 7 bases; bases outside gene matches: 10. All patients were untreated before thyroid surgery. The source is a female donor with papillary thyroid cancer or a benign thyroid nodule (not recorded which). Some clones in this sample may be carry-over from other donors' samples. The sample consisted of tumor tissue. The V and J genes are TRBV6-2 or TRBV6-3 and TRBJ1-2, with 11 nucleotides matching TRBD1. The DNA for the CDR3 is TGTGCCAGCAGTTACTCGGACAGGGGGCGATACTCCGGTGGCTACACCTTC. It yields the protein CASSYSDRGRYSGGYTF.